This T cell receptor (beta chain) was captured by sequencing in a study of cytomegalovirus exposure and HLA in healthy donors. Trimming stripped 8 bases from V and 2 bases from J, with 6 bases between. This CDR3 spans 11 amino acids. CDR1 is WNHNN, CDR2 SYGVQD, per germline (reference sequence). PCR amplification relied on 60 Vbeta primers (plus 13 Jbeta primers). Assay used: immunoSEQ multiplex PCR; TCRdb lists only in-frame clones, some missing. Found here are fewer than 50,000 clones; the top ten clones hold roughly 8%. The genes are TRBV10-1 and TRBJ1-1; D unresolved. Sequences were obtained from PBMCs. The sequence came from a male donor in good health and CMV-seronegative. CDR3 nucleotides: TGCGCCAGCCGAGGAAACACTGAAGCTTTCTTT. Its protein is CASRGNTEAFF.